Following are 15 T cell receptor beta chains from one sample sequenced in a study of T cells in Graves' hyperthyroidism and ophthalmopathy. Template material for amplifying TCR beta CDR3 regions consisted of RNA transcripts. First-round RT-PCR with HTBI primers amplified the TCR CDR3 region. TCRdb itself ran the multiplex PCR reads through MiXCR, one entry per CDR3 protein. The table includes 450,000 to 650,000 distinct CDR3 sequences, 17% detected once. The sequenced sample consisted of blood. These receptors all come from a woman aged 18-29 years with Graves' ophthalmopathy.

This clonotype was observed many times. This chain joins TRBV28 and TRBJ2-1; 11 bases are shared with TRBD1. The CDR3 contains 18 residues. The junction had 15 bases not matched to a gene; V was cut back by 6 bases and J by 5 bases. Germline V gives CDR1 MDHEN, CDR2 SYDVKM. The CDR3 sequence: CASRPILPGQGEHNEQFF. In nucleotides, the CDR3 is TGTGCCAGCAGACCGATACTTCCGGGACAGGGGGAACACAATGAGCAGTTCTTC.

There are many counts of this clonotype. The rearrangement uses TRBV7-8 and TRBJ1-2; maybe TRBD1 (6 bases). The CDR3 has 17 residues. Trimming shortened V by 3 bases and J by 2 bases, and 19 bases separated the two germline ends. Germline values: CDR1 SGHVS, CDR2 FQNEAQ. This chain's CDR3 is CASSFYLSGEGNYGYTF. The DNA of the CDR3 is TGTGCCAGCAGCTTTTACCTATCAGGGGAGGGCAACTATGGCTACACCTTC. Filled out from reference TRBV7-8 and TRBJ1-2, the complete variable domain reads GAGVSQSPRYKVAKRGQDVALRCDPISGHVSLFWYQQALGQGPEFLTYFQNEAQLDKSGLPSDRFFAERPEGSVSTLKIQRTQQEDSAVYLCASSFYLSGEGNYGYTFGSGTRLTVV.

This rearrangement joins TRBV10-3 to TRBJ1-2; 8 positions agree with TRBD1. The V segment lost 4 bases and the J segment 6 bases; nucleotides outside the gene matches: 7. The CDR3 contains 14 residues. Germline-derived CDR1 and CDR2 are ENHRY and SYGVKD. CDR3 loop: CAISGADRVDGYTF. CDR3 DNA sequence: TGTGCCATCAGTGGGGCGGACAGGGTCGATGGCTACACCTTC.

The chain is built from TRBV5-6 and TRBJ2-7, with D perhaps matching TRBD2 (5 bases). The germline V and J ends were trimmed by 1 base and 1 base, with 15 bases remaining between them. The CDR3 loop spans 16 amino acids. Germline V CDR1 and CDR2: SGHDT, YYEEEE. The CDR3 sequence is CASSLKVGGPSYEQYF. The DNA for the CDR3 is TGTGCCAGCAGCTTGAAGGTGGGCGGGCCTTCCTACGAGCAGTACTTC.

In its sample, this clonotype was seen many times. J is TRBJ2-7 and V is TRBV11-2, with 11 bases fitting TRBD1. The CDR3 has 15 amino acids. With V trimmed by 5 bases and J by 3 bases, 6 bases remained unmatched. Per the germline V gene, CDR1 is SGHAT and CDR2 is FQNNGV. The CDR3 DNA is TGTGCCAGCAGCCCTTCGGGACAGGGGGACTACGAGCAGTACTTC. Translating gives CASSPSGQGDYEQYF.

This clonotype occurred a few times. This may stem from a read error, because a much larger clone lies one nucleotide away. The CDR3 DNA sequence: TGTGCCAGCAGCTTAGTCTTCGGGGGAAGGACTGAAGCTCTCTTT. This sequence encodes CASSLVFGGRTEALF. The chain employs TRBV11-1 and TRBJ1-1, with D possibly being TRBD1 (5 bases). From germline, CDR1 is SGHAT and CDR2 FQDESV (reference sequence). CDR3 length equals 15 residues.

This clonotype was picked up a small number of times. This chain connects TRBV20-1 to TRBJ2-3; no reliable D call. There are 12 residues in the CDR3. With 2 bases removed from V and 6 bases from J, the gap between germline ends came to 9 bases. CDR1 and CDR2 (germline): DFQATT, SNEGSKA (reference sequence). Here the CDR3 DNA reads TGCAGTGCTAGACCCTCGGAGGATACGCAGTATTTT. It specifies CSARPSEDTQYF.

This rearrangement joins TRBV20-1 to TRBJ2-7, with no clear D. The V and J ends lost 8 bases and 0 bases respectively, with 14 bases between them. The CDR3 has 13 residues. Germline lookup yields CDR1 DFQATT and CDR2 SNEGSKA (reference sequence). CDR3 in amino acids: CSTYSSASYEQYF. The DNA for the CDR3 is TGCAGTACGTATTCCTCAGCCTCCTACGAGCAGTACTTC.

This clonotype was counted many times. The chain joins TRBV27 to TRBJ2-1; 15 bases agree with TRBD2. Per the germline V gene, CDR1 is MNHEY and CDR2 is SMNVEV (reference sequence). The junction had 9 bases not matched to a gene; V was cut back by 5 bases and J by 10 bases. CDR3 length: 16 residues. The CDR3 coding sequence is TGTGCCAGCAGTCGCTCCGGGACTAGCGGGAGGCCCGAGCAGTTCTTC. Amino acid sequence: CASSRSGTSGRPEQFF.

This clonotype was recorded many times. The chain uses TRBV2 and TRBJ1-4; a weak D match, TRBD1 (5 bases). CDR3 length: 15 amino acids. Germline V gives CDR1 SNHLY, CDR2 FYNNEI. V was pared by 3 bases and J by 3 bases, with 11 bases between. This CDR3 is CASSELGPSNEKLFF. CDR3 nucleotide sequence: TGTGCCAGCAGTGAGTTGGGGCCATCTAATGAAAAACTGTTTTTT.

This clonotype was counted a few times. V gene TRBV20-1 combines with J gene TRBJ1-1; D is unclear. Trimming pared 2 bases from V and 1 base from J, leaving 17 bases between. This CDR3 has 16 amino acids. Per germline, CDR1 DFQATT and CDR2 SNEGSKA (reference sequence). The CDR3 DNA reads TGCAGTGCTAGACCCGGAGGGAGGCCCAAGAACACTGAAGCTTTCTTT. Its translation: CSARPGGRPKNTEAFF.

This clonotype was recorded at least ten times. The V call is TRBV13, the J call TRBJ1-1, with 11 positions matching TRBD1. The CDR3 is 16 residues long. V shed 5 bases, J shed 4 bases, and the junction held 9 bases outside the gene matches. Germline V gene data show CDR1 as PRHDT and CDR2 as FYEKMQ (reference sequence). CDR3 nucleotide sequence: TGTGCCAGCAGCCACGGGACAGGGGGAGGGGGCACTGAAGCTTTCTTT. It is translated as CASSHGTGGGGTEAFF.

The chain links TRBV20-1 to TRBJ2-3; D not resolved. V was cut by 1 base and J by 2 bases, with 16 bases left in between. The CDR3 totals 16 residues. Germline V gene lookup returns CDR1 DFQATT and CDR2 SNEGSKA (reference sequence). The CDR3 DNA sequence: TGCAGTGCTAGAGCTAATTTTGCGGTCCCCACAGATACGCAGTATTTT. Translation: CSARANFAVPTDTQYF.

The table lists this clonotype with many counts. This chain connects TRBV3-1 to TRBJ2-3, with 15 bases aligning to TRBD2. This CDR3 has 16 residues. After removal of 4 bases from V and 7 bases from J, the junction contained 6 bases not matched to a gene. Germline assignment: CDR1 LGHDT and CDR2 YNNKEL (reference sequence). DNA for the CDR3: TGTGCCAGCAGCCCGCGGACTAGCGGGGGGGCTAATACGCAGTATTTT. The encoded protein is CASSPRTSGGANTQYF.

V is TRBV6-1 and J is TRBJ2-2; perhaps TRBD1 as D (5 bases). This CDR3 region has 14 residues. The germline gives CDR1 MNHNS, CDR2 SASEGT. V lost 7 bases and J lost 4, with 13 bases in between. The CDR3 coding sequence is TGTGCCAGCACCGACAGTCTTCGCACCGGGGAGCTGTTTTTT. Residues: CASTDSLRTGELFF.